Below are 14 T cell receptor beta chains sequenced from a single sample in a study of PD-L1 blockade in urothelial cancer. Measured with immunoSEQ multiplex PCR; TCRdb has only the in-frame clones, and not every one. The repertoire holds about 38,000 clones, with 83% as singletons. The sample consisted of PBMCs, taken around atezolizumab (anti-PD-L1) treatment. These receptor sequences come from a man aged 55-75 years with urothelial cancer.

V and J are TRBV11-3 and TRBJ2-2; 9 nucleotides align to TRBD1. CDR1 SGHNT and CDR2 YENEEA come from the germline V gene. CDR3 length: 15 residues. Germline trimming cut 5 bases from V and 4 bases from J; bases unmatched to any gene: 5. Written as DNA, the CDR3 is TGTGCCAGCAGCAGATTGACAGGGGGCACCGGGGAGCTGTTTTTT. This sequence encodes CASSRLTGGTGELFF.

The V and J genes are TRBV6-5 and TRBJ2-7, with a weak D call TRBD1 (6 bases). The CDR3 runs 13 residues. CDR1 is MNHEY, CDR2 SVGAGI, per germline. V shed 6 bases and J shed 3 bases, with 12 bases lying between them. CDR3 protein: CASSYLGGYEQYF. The CDR3 DNA reads as TGTGCCAGCAGCTACCTAGGGGGCTACGAGCAGTACTTC.

The V and J genes are TRBV7-2 and TRBJ2-5; TRBD1 aligns across 9 bases. V lost 4 bases to trimming and J lost 5 bases; unmatched junction nucleotides: 5. CDR1 is SGHTA and CDR2 is FQGNSA in the germline V gene. CDR3 length: 14 amino acids. DNA for the CDR3: TGTGCCAGCAGCTCCGGACAGGGGTCGGAGACCCAGTACTTC. It specifies CASSSGQGSETQYF. The whole variable domain, filled in from reference TRBV7-2 and TRBJ2-5, reads GAGVSQSPSNKVTEKGKDVELRCDPISGHTALYWYRQSLGQGLEFLIYFQGNSAPDKSGLPSDRFSAERTGGSVSTLTIQRTQQEDSAVYLCASSSGQGSETQYFGPGTRLLVL.

This rearrangement joins TRBV2 to TRBJ2-1; tentative D call: TRBD2 (5 bases). The ends were cut back, 8 bases at V and 7 bases at J, with 12 bases in the middle. This CDR3 spans 12 amino acids. Per the germline V gene, CDR1 is SNHLY and CDR2 is FYNNEI. Here the CDR3 reads CASEFLANEQFF. Here the CDR3 DNA reads TGTGCCAGCGAATTTCTAGCAAATGAGCAGTTCTTC.

The count of this clone is one. The chain combines TRBV28 with TRBJ1-1, with TRBD1 matching over 7 bases. The germline V gene has CDR1 MDHEN and CDR2 SYDVKM. Germline trimming cut 3 bases from V and 5 bases from J; bases unmatched to any gene: 3. There are 13 residues in the CDR3. The CDR3 here is CASSFRGQTEAFF. DNA for the CDR3: TGTGCCAGCAGTTTTAGGGGGCAAACTGAAGCTTTCTTT.

The chain is built from TRBV29-1 and TRBJ2-6, with no clear D. The CDR3 totals 13 residues. Germline V CDR1 and CDR2: SQVTM, ANQGSEA. V lost 5 bases and J 2 bases, leaving 7 bases between the germline ends. CDR3 region: CSVLQPGANVLTF. The CDR3, as DNA: TGCAGCGTTCTACAGCCTGGGGCCAACGTCCTGACTTTC.

In this sample, this clone turned up once. The chain joins TRBV6-7 to TRBJ2-1; TRBD1 aligns across 7 bases. TRBV6-7 is an open reading frame, and its role is uncertain. J gave up 0 bases and V 5 bases, and 10 bases lay outside the gene matches. The CDR3 contains 17 residues. CDR3 protein: CASSEPGTADSYNEQFF. CDR3 coding DNA: TGTGCCAGCAGTGAGCCTGGGACAGCCGACTCCTACAATGAGCAGTTCTTC.

The chain is built from TRBV13 and TRBJ1-1; a weak D match, TRBD1 (6 bases). Germline assignment: CDR1 PRHDT and CDR2 FYEKMQ (reference sequence). V dropped 5 bases and J dropped 3 bases, with 13 bases sitting between them. This CDR3 has 14 amino acids. The CDR3, as DNA: TGTGCCAGCAGCCAAGGGGGTGGGGACACTGAAGCTTTCTTT. Translated: CASSQGGGDTEAFF.

The chain employs TRBV7-2 and TRBJ2-5; tentative D call: TRBD2 (7 bases). This CDR3 has 15 amino acids. V was clipped by 1 base and J by 4 bases, with 13 bases between them. The germline gives CDR1 SGHTA, CDR2 FQGNSA. The CDR3 spells CASSLVNRGGETQYF. DNA for the CDR3: TGTGCCAGCAGCTTAGTTAATAGGGGGGGAGAGACCCAGTACTTC.

This clone has a single count. V gene TRBV11-2 combines with J gene TRBJ2-3; TRBD1 matches 7 bases. The CDR3 runs to 17 residues. Looked up from germline, CDR1 is SGHAT and CDR2 is FQNNGV. J lost 0 bases, V lost 1 base, and 7 bases had no gene match. The CDR3 DNA reads as TGTGCCAGCAGCTTAGCCTCCGGGACAGAAAGCACAGATACGCAGTATTTT. Translation gives CASSLASGTESTDTQYF.

This clone was detected only a few times. The rearrangement joins TRBV19 to TRBJ2-1, with 10 bases identical to TRBD2. CDR3 length equals 17 residues. With V trimmed by 10 bases and J by 1 base, 13 bases remained unmatched. The germline CDR1 and CDR2 sequences are LNHDA and SQIVND (reference sequence). Here the CDR3 DNA reads TGTGCCACCCTAGGGGGTAGCGGGGGGCCGTCCTACAATGAGCAGTTCTTC. Protein: CATLGGSGGPSYNEQFF.

This clone came up a few times. The J gene is TRBJ2-3, the V gene TRBV10-2; possible D gene TRBD2, 5 bases. The ends were cut back, 8 bases at V and 4 bases at J, with 22 bases in the middle. The CDR3 has 16 amino acids. Germline CDR1 WSHSY, CDR2 SAAADI. CDR3 in amino acids: CASAQTLAVNADTQYF. CDR3 sequence (DNA): TGCGCCAGCGCCCAAACTCTAGCAGTAAACGCAGATACGCAGTATTTT.

The J gene is TRBJ2-5, the V gene TRBV14; no clear D. V was shortened by 1 base and J by 7 bases, with 10 bases between the two germline ends. Germline CDR1 reads SGHDN; CDR2 reads FVKESK. The CDR3 is 13 residues long. The CDR3: CASSQAASGTQYF. As DNA, the CDR3 is TGTGCCAGCAGCCAAGCGGCTTCGGGGACCCAGTACTTC.

The CDR3 bases are TGTGCCAGCAGTTCAGACTGGAACACTGAAGCTTTCTTT. It specifies CASSSDWNTEAFF. The chain is built from TRBV6-5 and TRBJ1-1, with D unresolved. V was pared by 4 bases and J by 1 base, with 7 bases between. From germline, CDR1 is MNHEY and CDR2 SVGAGI. The CDR3 contains 13 residues.